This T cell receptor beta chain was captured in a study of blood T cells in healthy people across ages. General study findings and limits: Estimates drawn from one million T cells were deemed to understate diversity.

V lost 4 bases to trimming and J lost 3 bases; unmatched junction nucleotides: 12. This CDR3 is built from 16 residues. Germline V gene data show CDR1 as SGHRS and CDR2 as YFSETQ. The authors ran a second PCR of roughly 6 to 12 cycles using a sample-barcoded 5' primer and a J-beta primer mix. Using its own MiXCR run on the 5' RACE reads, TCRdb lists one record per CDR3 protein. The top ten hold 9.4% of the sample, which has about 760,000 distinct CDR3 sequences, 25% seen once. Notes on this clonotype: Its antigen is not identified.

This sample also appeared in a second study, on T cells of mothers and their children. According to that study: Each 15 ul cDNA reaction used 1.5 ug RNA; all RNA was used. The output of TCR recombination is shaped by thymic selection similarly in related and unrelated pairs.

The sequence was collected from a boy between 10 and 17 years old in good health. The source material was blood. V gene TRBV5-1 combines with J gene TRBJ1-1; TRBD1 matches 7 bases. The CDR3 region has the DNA TGCGCCAGCAGCCCACGACAGGGAGTAAAAGACACTGAAGCTTTCTTT. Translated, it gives CASSPRQGVKDTEAFF.